The T cell receptor beta chain under discussion was sequenced for a study of T cell responses to AZD1222 COVID-19 vaccine. With 8 bases removed from V and 2 bases from J, the gap between germline ends came to 13 bases. CDR3 length: 13 amino acids. Germline V lookup: CDR1 MNHEY, CDR2 SVGAGI. The data were produced by immunoSEQ multiplex PCR, yet TCRdb's version contains in-frame clones alone and is incomplete. The profile shows 50,000 to 65,000 clones, around 90% of them singletons. The chain uses TRBV6-5 and TRBJ2-7, with a possible D match to TRBD1 (6 bases). The sequence was collected from an adult in good health. Material: peripheral blood, obtained on day 0 of AZD1222 vaccination. Here the CDR3 reads CASAPGTTYEQYF. DNA for the CDR3: TGTGCCAGCGCACCCGGGACAACCTACGAGCAGTACTTC.